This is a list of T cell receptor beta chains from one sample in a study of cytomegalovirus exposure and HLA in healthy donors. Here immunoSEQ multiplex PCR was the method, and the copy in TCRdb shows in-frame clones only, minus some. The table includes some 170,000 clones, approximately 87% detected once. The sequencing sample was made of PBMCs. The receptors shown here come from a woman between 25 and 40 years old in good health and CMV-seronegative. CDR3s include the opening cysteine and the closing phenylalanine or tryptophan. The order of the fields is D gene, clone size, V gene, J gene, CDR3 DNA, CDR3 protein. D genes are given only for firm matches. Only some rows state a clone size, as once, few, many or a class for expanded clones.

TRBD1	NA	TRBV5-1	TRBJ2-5	TGCGCCAGCAGCTATGGGACAGGGGGCGAAGAGACCCAGTACTTC	CASSYGTGGEETQYF
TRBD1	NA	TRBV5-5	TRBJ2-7	TGTGCCAGCACCTTGGAGAGGGACAGGGCCTACGAGCAGTACTTC	CASTLERDRAYEQYF
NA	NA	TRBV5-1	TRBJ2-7	TGCGCCAGCCGCCGGGGGAGGGGGGACTACGAGCAGTACTTC	CASRRGRGDYEQYF
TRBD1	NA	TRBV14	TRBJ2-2	TGTGCCAGCAGCCATCCGGGACAGGGGGACACCGGGGAGCTGTTTTTT	CASSHPGQGDTGELFF
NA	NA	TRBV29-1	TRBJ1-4	TGCAGCGTTCGGGCGGGGGAAAAACTGTTTTTT	CSVRAGEKLFF
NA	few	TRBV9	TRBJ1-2	TGTGCCAGCAGCGTAGGCTCAGGGGACTATGGCTACACCTTC	CASSVGSGDYGYTF
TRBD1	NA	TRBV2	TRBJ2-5	TGTGCCAGCAACAACAGGGACAGGATGAGAGAGACCCAGTACTTC	CASNNRDRMRETQYF
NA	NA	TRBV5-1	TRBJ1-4	TGCGCCAGCAGCTTGCAGCCCGGGGGATCAGATAACGGAAAACTGTTTTTT	CASSLQPGGSDNGKLFF
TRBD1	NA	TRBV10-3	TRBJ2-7	TGTGCCATCAGGGGACAGGGGACCTACGAGCAGTACTTC	CAIRGQGTYEQYF
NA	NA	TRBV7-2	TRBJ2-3	TGTGCCAGCAGCTTAGCGTCGTGGATGGGCAGGTCAGATACGCAGTATTTT	CASSLASWMGRSDTQYF
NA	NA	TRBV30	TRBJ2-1	TGTGCCTGGAACAGGGACTCCTACAATGAGCAGTTCTTC	CAWNRDSYNEQFF
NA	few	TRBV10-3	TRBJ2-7	TGTGCCATCGGTGTAAGGGGAACCTCTGTGGCCAAGCAGTACTTC	CAIGVRGTSVAKQYF
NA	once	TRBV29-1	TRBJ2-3	TGCAGCGTTGTGGGTCCAGGGACAGATACGCAGTATTTT	CSVVGPGTDTQYF
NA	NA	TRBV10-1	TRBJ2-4	TGCGCCAGCAGTGAGTCAGGGCGGGACATTCAGTACTTC	CASSESGRDIQYF
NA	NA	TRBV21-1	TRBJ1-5	TGTGCCAGCAGCCCCGCCCGTAGTCAGCCCCAGCATTTT	CASSPARSQPQHF
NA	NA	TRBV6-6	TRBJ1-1	TGTGCCAGCAAGTTTTCAGAAACAGGGTCAGGCACTGAAGCTTTCTTT	CASKFSETGSGTEAFF
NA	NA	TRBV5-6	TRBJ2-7	TGTGCCAGCAGCTTGGGACAGGACGAATACGAGCAGTACTTC	CASSLGQDEYEQYF
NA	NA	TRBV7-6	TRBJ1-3	TGTGCCAGCAGCGCGGGACCGATGCTACACTCTGGAAACACCATATATTTT	CASSAGPMLHSGNTIYF
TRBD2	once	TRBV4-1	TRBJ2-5	TGCGCCAGCAGCCGATGGACTAGCGGCCAAGAGACCCAGTACTTC	CASSRWTSGQETQYF
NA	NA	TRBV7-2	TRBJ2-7	TGTGCCAGCAGCTTAGGAGGGTTCGGGGTACCCTACGAGCAGTACTTC	CASSLGGFGVPYEQYF
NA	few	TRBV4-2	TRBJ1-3	TGTGCCAGCAGCCAAGATGCGACAGTCGTCTCTGGAAACACCATATATTTT	CASSQDATVVSGNTIYF
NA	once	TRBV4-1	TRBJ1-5	TGCGCCAGCAGCCAAGGACTCGGGGGGGCAACCAATCAGCCCCAGCATTTT	CASSQGLGGATNQPQHF
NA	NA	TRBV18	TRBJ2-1	TGTGCCAGCTCACCACTAAAGGAGGGTTGGTACAATGAGCAGTTCTTC	CASSPLKEGWYNEQFF
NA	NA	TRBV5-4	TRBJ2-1	TGTGCCAGCAGCTCGGATAGGAGGGGCTCCTACAATGAGCAGTTCTTC	CASSSDRRGSYNEQFF
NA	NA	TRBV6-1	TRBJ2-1	TGTGCCAGCAGTGAAGCCGAGCCAAGAACTCTATACAATGAGCAGTTCTTC	CASSEAEPRTLYNEQFF
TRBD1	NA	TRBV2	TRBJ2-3	TGTGCCAGCAGTGAATTTGAGGGACAGGGCACAGATACGCAGTATTTT	CASSEFEGQGTDTQYF
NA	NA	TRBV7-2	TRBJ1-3	TGTGCCAGCAGCTTAATGGCAGACTCTGGAAACACCATATATTTT	CASSLMADSGNTIYF
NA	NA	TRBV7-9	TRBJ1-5	TGTGCCAGCAGCTTTGCAGGAACCAATCAGCCCCAGCATTTT	CASSFAGTNQPQHF
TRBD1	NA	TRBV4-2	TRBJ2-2	TGTGCCAGCAGCCAAGAGTCCAGGGGGCTAGCCGGGGAGCTGTTTTTT	CASSQESRGLAGELFF
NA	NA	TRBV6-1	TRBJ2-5	TGTGCCAGCAGTGGGCAGACGACTAGCCAAGAGACCCAGTACTTC	CASSGQTTSQETQYF
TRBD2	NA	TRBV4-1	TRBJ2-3	TGCGCCAGCAGCCTTCGACTAGCGGGGGGGCCAACAGATACGCAGTATTTT	CASSLRLAGGPTDTQYF
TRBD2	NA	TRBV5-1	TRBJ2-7	TGCGCCAGCAGCTTGGAGCTAGCGGGGCCCTACGAGCAGTACTTC	CASSLELAGPYEQYF
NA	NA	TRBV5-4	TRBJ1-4	TGTGCCAGCAGCGGAGAGACAACTAATGAAAAACTGTTTTTT	CASSGETTNEKLFF
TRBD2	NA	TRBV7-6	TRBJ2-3	TGTGCCAGCAGCCTCGCGACCGGGGGGGGTACAGATACGCAGTATTTT	CASSLATGGGTDTQYF
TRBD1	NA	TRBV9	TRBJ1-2	TGTGCCAGCAGCGCCACTGTCGGGACAGGGGATGTAGGAGGCTACACCTTC	CASSATVGTGDVGGYTF
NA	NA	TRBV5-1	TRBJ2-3	TGCGCCAGCAGCTTGGCCGGAGGCACAGATACGCAGTATTTT	CASSLAGGTDTQYF
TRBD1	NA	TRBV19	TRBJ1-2	TGTGCCAGTAGCACAGGGGCGGTGGGCTACACCTTC	CASSTGAVGYTF
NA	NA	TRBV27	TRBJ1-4	TGTGCCAGCAGCGGACAAACTAATGAAAAACTGTTTTTT	CASSGQTNEKLFF
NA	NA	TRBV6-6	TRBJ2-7	TGTGCCAGCAGTTACCGCAGGGACGAGCAGTACTTC	CASSYRRDEQYF
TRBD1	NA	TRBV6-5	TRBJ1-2	TGTGCCAGCAGTTACTCCGGCGTCAGGGGGCCTGGCTACACCTTC	CASSYSGVRGPGYTF
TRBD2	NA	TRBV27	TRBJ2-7	TGTGCCAGCAGTTTAGCGCGGGAGAGGTACGAGCAGTACTTC	CASSLARERYEQYF
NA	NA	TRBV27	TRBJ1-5	TGTGCCAGCAGTCCTGTGGGGGCAAATCAGCCCCAGCATTTT	CASSPVGANQPQHF
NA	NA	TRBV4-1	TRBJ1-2	TGCGCCAGCAGCCCCGTGCCCGGGGTAGGGTATGGCTACACCTTC	CASSPVPGVGYGYTF
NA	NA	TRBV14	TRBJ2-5	TGTGCCAGCAGCCAAGAGGACTGGGAAGAGACCCAGTACTTC	CASSQEDWEETQYF
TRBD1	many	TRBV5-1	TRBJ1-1	TGCGCCAGCAGCTCAACGCACAGGGGGCGCGTTAACACTGAAGCTTTCTTT	CASSSTHRGRVNTEAFF
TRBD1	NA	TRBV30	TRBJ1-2	TGTGCCTGGAGTTCCCCTAAGACAGGGAGGACGGATGGCTACACCTTC	CAWSSPKTGRTDGYTF
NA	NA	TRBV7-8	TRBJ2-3	TGTGCCAGCAGCTTATCGGGTCTAGTCTCAGATACGCAGTATTTT	CASSLSGLVSDTQYF
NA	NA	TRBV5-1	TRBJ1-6	TGCGCCAGCAGCTTGGGACAGGACAGTTCACCCCTCCACTTT	CASSLGQDSSPLHF
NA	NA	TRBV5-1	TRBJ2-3	TGCGCCAGCAGCTTGCTCAAGGGGACTAGCACAGATACGCAGTATTTT	CASSLLKGTSTDTQYF